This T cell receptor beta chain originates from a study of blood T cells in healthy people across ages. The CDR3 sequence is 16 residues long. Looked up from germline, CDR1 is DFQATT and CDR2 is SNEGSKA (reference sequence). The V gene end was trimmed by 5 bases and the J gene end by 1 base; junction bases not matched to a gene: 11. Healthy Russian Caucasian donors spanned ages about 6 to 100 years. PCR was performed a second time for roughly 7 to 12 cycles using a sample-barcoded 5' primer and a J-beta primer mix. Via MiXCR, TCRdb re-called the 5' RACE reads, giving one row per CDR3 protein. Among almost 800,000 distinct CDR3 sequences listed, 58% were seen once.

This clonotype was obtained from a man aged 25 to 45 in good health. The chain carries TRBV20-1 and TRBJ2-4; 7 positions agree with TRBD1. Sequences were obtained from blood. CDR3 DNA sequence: TGCAGTGCTGGAAGACAGGGACCTGGTGCCAAAAACATTCAGTACTTC. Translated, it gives CSAGRQGPGAKNIQYF.